The table lists the clone carrying this T cell receptor (beta chain) with a count of one. Its antigen is unknown. Per the germline V gene, CDR1 is SNHLY and CDR2 is FYNNEI. Trimming removed 8 bases from V and 4 bases from J; junction bases left unmatched: 11. This CDR3 has 15 residues. This entry belongs to a study of cytomegalovirus exposure and HLA in healthy donors. The study, taken as a whole, reports: Among the CMV-associated chains, three were confirmed in vitro as specific for CMV antigens.

Using immunoSEQ multiplex PCR, the repertoire was profiled, and TCRdb retains in-frame clones only, with some absent. The top ten hold about 7.9% of the sample, which has fewer than 150,000 clones, around 90% seen once. The origin of this receptor is a young woman in good health and CMV-seropositive. The sequenced material came from PBMCs. The chain combines TRBV2 with TRBJ2-5, with 9 nucleotides matching TRBD2. The CDR3 is CASPVREGGGETQYF. The CDR3 DNA sequence: TGTGCCAGCCCCGTGCGGGAGGGCGGGGGAGAGACCCAGTACTTC.